The subject of this entry is one T cell receptor beta chain. One end of the junction fails to match germline, which may point to a read error. The sample originates from a study of somatic mutations in cytotoxic T cells in rheumatoid arthritis. Once isolated by positive magnetic bead selection, the CD4+ and CD8+ cells had their purity checked by flow cytometry. Some clones are missing from TCRdb's copy, which holds only in-frame ones; the method was immunoSEQ multiplex PCR. The data contain around 23,000 clones, roughly 70% of them singletons. This CDR3 spans 15 amino acids. Per germline, CDR1 SQVTM and CDR2 ANQGSEA.

The receptor comes from a woman under 30 in good health. The V call is TRBV29-1, the J call TRBJ1-2, with TRBD1 identical over 7 bases. The sequencing sample was made of CD8+ T cells sorted from blood. The DNA for the CDR3 is TGCAACGTTGAAGGTGAAGGGGGCGCCTCCTATGGCTACACCTTC. This gives the protein CNVEGEGGASYGYTF.